What follows are 30 T cell receptor beta chains derived from one specimen sequenced in a study of blood T cell repertoires in COVID-19. The table came from immunoSEQ multiplex PCR; TCRdb's copy has only in-frame clones and leaves some out. This table holds some 360,000 clones, around nine tenths found once. Specimen: peripheral blood. These receptors all stem from a woman aged 55-70 years with COVID-19, enrolled during active disease.

The CDR3 sequence is CASSFLLRQLNQPQHF. CDR3 DNA: TGTGCCAGCAGCTTCTTATTGAGACAGCTAAATCAGCCCCAGCATTTT. The chain couples TRBV12-1 to TRBJ1-5; TRBD1, the D gene given by the table, was not confirmed from the DNA. TRBV12-1 is annotated as a pseudogene. The CDR3 consists of 16 residues.

On this clone itself: Additional DNA sequences in this sample encode the identical CDR3. This chain connects TRBV18 to TRBJ1-5; possible D gene TRBD1, 6 bases. Germline-derived CDR1 and CDR2 are KGHSH and LQKENI. This CDR3 comprises 14 residues. V was clipped by 6 bases and J by 0 bases, with 9 bases between them. CDR3 region: CASSQGNSNQPQHF. As DNA, the CDR3 is TGTGCCAGCTCGCAGGGGAATAGCAATCAGCCCCAGCATTTT.

This chain uses TRBV11-3 with TRBJ1-2, with D tentatively TRBD1 (6 bases). The CDR3 runs 13 residues. V was clipped by 5 bases and J by 6 bases, with 13 bases between them. Germline assignment: CDR1 SGHNT and CDR2 YENEEA. CDR3 nucleotide sequence: TGTGCCAGCAGCCGGCAGGGGACGGATGGCTACACCTTC. It is translated as CASSRQGTDGYTF.

This clone was detected once. The chain couples TRBV23-1 to TRBJ1-1; 7 positions agree with TRBD1. TRBV23-1 is reported as an ORF; its role is uncertain. This CDR3 comprises 15 residues. Trimming took 3 bases from V and 0 from J; bases not matched to a gene: 4. The CDR3 DNA sequence: TGCGCCAGCAGTCACCCGGGACAGCTGAACACTGAAGCTTTCTTT. It codes for CASSHPGQLNTEAFF.

J is TRBJ2-5 and V is TRBV14; D may be TRBD2 (5 bases). V was clipped by 4 bases and J by 2 bases, with 8 bases between them. CDR1 SGHDN and CDR2 FVKESK come from the germline V gene. This CDR3 is built from 13 residues. CDR3 protein: CASSRTAQETQYF. The CDR3 nucleotides read TGTGCCAGCAGCCGGACTGCTCAAGAGACCCAGTACTTC. Together with reference TRBV14 and TRBJ2-5, the CDR3 gives the full variable domain: EAGVTQFPSHSVIEKGQTVTLRCDPISGHDNLYWYRRVMGKEIKFLLHFVKESKQDESGMPNNRFLAERTGGTYSTLKVQPAELEDSGVYFCASSRTAQETQYFGPGTRLLVL.

The rearrangement joins TRBV5-1 to TRBJ2-5, with a tentative D call TRBD2 (7 bases). Trimming cost V 4 bases and J 4 bases, with 17 bases left between them. The CDR3 is 15 residues long. The germline CDR1 and CDR2 sequences are SGHRS and YFSETQ. CDR3: CASSPYGGLLETQYF. The CDR3 DNA reads TGCGCCAGCAGCCCATACGGGGGGCTACTAGAGACCCAGTACTTC.

The chain is built from TRBV19 and TRBJ1-4; 7 nucleotides align to TRBD1. J gave up 8 bases and V 9 bases, and 15 bases lay outside the gene matches. The CDR3 consists of 15 residues. Germline V gives CDR1 LNHDA, CDR2 SQIVND (reference sequence). The CDR3 DNA follows: TGTGCCAGCCGGGACAGCACCATTATGGGGGAAAAACTGTTTTTT. Encoded protein: CASRDSTIMGEKLFF.

The chain recombines TRBV6-5 with TRBJ2-7; 8 nucleotides align to TRBD1. The ends lost 6 bases at V and 4 bases at J; junction bases unmatched: 8. In germline, CDR1 is MNHEY, CDR2 SVGAGI. CDR3 length equals 14 residues. The CDR3 DNA sequence: TGTGCCAGCAGCGCCAATAACAGGGGGTACGAGCAGTACTTC. It codes for CASSANNRGYEQYF.

This sequence joins TRBV6-2 or TRBV6-3 and TRBJ1-2; D is unresolved. Germline V gene data show CDR1 as MNHEY and CDR2 as SVGEGT. The CDR3 runs to 16 residues. V lost 6 bases to trimming and J lost 6 bases, with 23 bases between them. CDR3 protein: CASSNKHAGPRHGYTF. DNA of the CDR3: TGTGCCAGCAGCAACAAACACGCGGGCCCCAGGCATGGCTACACCTTC.

V is TRBV12-3 or TRBV12-4 and J is TRBJ1-1, with D possibly being TRBD1 (6 bases). V gave up 5 bases and J gave up 2 bases, with 9 bases separating them. The CDR3 sequence is 13 residues long. The CDR3 loop is CASSTGPNTEAFF. Here the CDR3 DNA reads TGTGCCAGCAGTACAGGGCCCAACACTGAAGCTTTCTTT.

The chain recombines TRBV5-5 with TRBJ2-7; 10 bases are a match to TRBD1. Germline assignment: CDR1 SGHKS and CDR2 YYEKEE (reference sequence). The CDR3 extends over 16 amino acids. J was trimmed by 4 bases and V by 0 bases; bases with no gene match: 7. The CDR3 region is CASSLGGQGFVYEQYF. CDR3 in DNA: TGTGCCAGCAGCTTGGGGGGACAGGGGTTTGTATACGAGCAGTACTTC.

This clone has just a few counts. The chain has TRBV5-4 and TRBJ1-3; D is unresolved. This CDR3 contains 14 residues. Germline CDR1 and CDR2: SGHNT and YYREEE (reference sequence). Trimming shortened V by 0 bases and J by 0 bases, and 4 bases separated the two germline ends. This CDR3 is CASSLGYSGNTIYF. The CDR3 nucleotides are TGTGCCAGCAGCTTGGGCTACTCTGGAAACACCATATATTTT.

The chain uses TRBV29-1 and TRBJ2-5; TRBD2 agrees at 7 bases. The CDR3 loop spans 14 amino acids. Germline CDR1 is SQVTM and CDR2 is ANQGSEA. V was clipped by 4 bases and J by 2 bases; unmatched bases: 7. The CDR3 DNA follows: TGCAGCGTTGGCCGAACGGGGGGACAAGAGACCCAGTACTTC. As protein: CSVGRTGGQETQYF. Based on the CDR3 plus reference TRBV29-1 and TRBJ2-5, the full variable domain is SAVISQKPSRDICQRGTSLTIQCQVDSQVTMMFWYRQQPGQSLTLIATANQGSEATYESGFVIDKFPISRPNLTFSTLTVSNMSPEDSSIYLCSVGRTGGQETQYFGPGTRLLVL.

The rearrangement links TRBV28 to TRBJ2-3, with 10 bases aligning to TRBD2. CDR1 and CDR2 (germline): MDHEN, SYDVKM. The CDR3 is made up of 16 amino acids. V trimming: 1 base; J trimming: 4 bases; junction bases outside the gene matches: 5. CDR3 loop: CASSLFGTSEADTQYF. Here the CDR3 DNA reads TGTGCCAGCAGTTTATTCGGGACTAGCGAGGCAGATACGCAGTATTTT.

V and J are TRBV3-1 (or the pseudogene TRBV3-2) and TRBJ2-3; TRBD2 aligns across 8 bases. CDR1 and CDR2 (germline): LGHDT, YNNKEL (reference sequence). The length of the CDR3 is 14 residues. The V and J ends lost 9 bases and 2 bases, in that order; junction bases with no gene match: 7. CDR3: CASKTSGFTDTQYF. The DNA of the CDR3 is TGTGCCAGTAAAACTAGCGGCTTCACAGATACGCAGTATTTT.

The CDR3 sequence is CASSQEGTSGGSSYEQYF. Here the CDR3 DNA reads TGTGCCAGCAGCCAGGAGGGTACTAGCGGGGGGAGCTCCTACGAGCAGTACTTC. The gene calls are TRBV4-2 and TRBJ2-7, with TRBD2 identical over 12 bases. Germline V gene sequence: CDR1 LGHNA, CDR2 YNFKEQ. V gave up 3 bases and J gave up 0 bases; unmatched junction bases: 9. The CDR3 has 18 residues.

This clone was detected only a few times. The chain couples TRBV7-9 to TRBJ1-1; 7 bases agree with TRBD1. Trimming removed 1 base from V and 6 bases from J; junction bases left unmatched: 5. The CDR3 has 14 residues. Per the germline V gene, CDR1 is SEHNR and CDR2 is FQNEAQ (reference sequence). CDR3 bases: TGTGCCAGCAGCTTAGTTACGGGACAGTCTGAAGCTTTCTTT. This translates into CASSLVTGQSEAFF.

This chain joins TRBV5-1 and TRBJ1-1; maybe TRBD1 (5 bases). Germline V gene data show CDR1 as SGHRS and CDR2 as YFSETQ. CDR3 length equals 14 residues. V was cut by 0 bases and J by 5 bases, with 11 bases left in between. CDR3 region: CASSLASGRTEAFF. Here the CDR3 DNA reads TGCGCCAGCAGCTTGGCCTCAGGGCGAACTGAAGCTTTCTTT.

The chain is built from TRBV7-9 and TRBJ1-2; no definite D call. This CDR3 is built from 12 residues. V was clipped by 6 bases and J by 7 bases, with 12 bases between them. Germline CDR1 reads SEHNR; CDR2 reads FQNEAQ (reference sequence). Written as DNA, the CDR3 is TGTGCCAGCAGTCCTCATTCGGGTGGCTACACCTTC. Protein sequence: CASSPHSGGYTF.

The rearrangement links TRBV9 to TRBJ1-5; D is undetermined. This CDR3 comprises 16 residues. V was shortened by 3 bases and J by 5 bases, with 18 bases between the two germline ends. Per germline, CDR1 SGDLS and CDR2 YYNGEE. The CDR3 reads CASSDRRWRRHQPQHF. The CDR3 DNA follows: TGTGCCAGCAGCGACAGACGGTGGCGGAGGCATCAGCCCCAGCATTTT.

V and J are TRBV3-1 (or the pseudogene TRBV3-2) and TRBJ1-5, with D perhaps matching TRBD1 (5 bases). Trimming removed 6 bases at V and 5 bases at J, with 11 bases between. The germline CDR1 and CDR2 sequences are LGHDT and YNNKEL (reference sequence). This CDR3 is 13 amino acids long. CDR3 sequence: CASSFRGDQPQHF. The CDR3 DNA reads TGTGCCAGCAGTTTTCGGGGGGATCAGCCCCAGCATTTT.

V is TRBV5-1 and J is TRBJ1-4; 8 nucleotides align to TRBD1. J was trimmed by 6 bases and V by 0 bases; bases with no gene match: 1. CDR1 and CDR2 from the germline V gene are SGHRS and YFSETQ. This CDR3 region has 14 residues. The CDR3 loop is CASSLGDRHEKLFF. The CDR3 coding sequence is TGCGCCAGCAGCTTGGGGGACAGGCATGAAAAACTGTTTTTT.

The chain has TRBV5-6 and TRBJ1-1, with 9 bases matching TRBD1. Germline V gene data show CDR1 as SGHDT and CDR2 as YYEEEE. This CDR3 has 15 residues. J was trimmed by 1 base and V by 4 bases; bases with no gene match: 5. The CDR3 here is CASSLQGAKNTEAFF. The CDR3 nucleotides are TGTGCCAGCAGCCTACAGGGGGCGAAGAACACTGAAGCTTTCTTT.

This clone occurred once. V and J are TRBV2 and TRBJ2-7; D remains unclear. Germline V gene sequence: CDR1 SNHLY, CDR2 FYNNEI. V gave up 6 bases and J gave up 0 bases, with 6 bases separating them. This CDR3 is 12 amino acids long. CDR3 nucleotide sequence: TGTGCCAGCAGCCTTAGCTCCTACGAGCAGTACTTC. It yields the protein CASSLSSYEQYF.

This chain uses TRBV5-1 with TRBJ2-3; perhaps TRBD2 as D (6 bases). Germline-derived CDR1 and CDR2 are SGHRS and YFSETQ. Trimming cost V 0 bases and J 2 bases, with 10 bases left between them. This CDR3 contains 15 residues. In DNA form, the CDR3 reads TGCGCCAGCAGCTTGGTGGGGGGTTTCACAGATACGCAGTATTTT. It translates to CASSLVGGFTDTQYF.

This chain joins TRBV4-2 and TRBJ1-6, with 7 bases lining up with TRBD1. This CDR3 is built from 15 residues. Germline V gives CDR1 LGHNA, CDR2 YNFKEQ. V lost 6 bases, J lost 7 bases, and 9 bases stayed unmatched. The CDR3 bases are TGTGCCAGCAGGCCCACGGGACAGCTAAATTCACCCCTCCACTTT. This encodes CASRPTGQLNSPLHF.

To note about this clone: Other DNA sequences in the same sample also yield this CDR3. The CDR3 loop is CASSRGGATDTQYF. CDR3 DNA: TGTGCCAGTAGTCGAGGGGGGGCCACAGATACGCAGTATTTT. The gene calls are TRBV19 and TRBJ2-3; tentative D call: TRBD2 (7 bases). CDR1 and CDR2 from the germline V gene are LNHDA and SQIVND (reference sequence). CDR3 length: 14 amino acids. Trimming cost V 5 bases and J 2 bases, with 11 bases left between them.

The rearrangement joins TRBV5-8 to TRBJ1-1, with TRBD1 matching 7 bases. Germline V gene data show CDR1 as SGHTS and CDR2 as YDEGEE. This CDR3 region has 17 residues. The ends lost 0 bases at V and 1 base at J; junction bases unmatched: 9. The CDR3 nucleotides read TGTGCCAGCAGCTTGGTGCCCTACAGGACAGGGAACACTGAAGCTTTCTTT. It specifies CASSLVPYRTGNTEAFF.

The chain's CDR3 is CATSRRRGNTEAFF. The DNA of the CDR3 is TGTGCCACCAGCAGAAGACGGGGGAACACTGAAGCTTTCTTT. The rearrangement links TRBV15 to TRBJ1-1; D not certain. This CDR3 has 14 residues. CDR1 LNHNV and CDR2 YYDKDF come from the germline V gene (reference sequence). Trimming cost V 2 bases and J 1 base, with 8 bases left between them.

The CDR3: CAWGSVEAFF. CDR3 sequence (DNA): TGTGCCTGGGGGTCGGTCGAAGCTTTCTTT. The chain links TRBV30 to TRBJ1-1; D is undetermined. The CDR3 runs 10 residues. Germline CDR1 reads GTSNPN; CDR2 reads SVGIG (reference sequence). Trimming cost V 5 bases and J 8 bases, with 9 bases left between them.